The 18 T cell receptor beta chains given below trace back to one sample, sequenced in a study of regulatory T cells in long-lasting Graves disease. The sample's time point: persistent/refractory GD, antithyroid drugs over 5 years with positive TRAb. Construction of the TCR library relied on RNA isolated from PBMCs. Libraries of TCR beta came from iRepertoire HTBI primers plus Arm-PCR of CDR3 regions. TCRdb fed the multiplex PCR reads into MiXCR, producing one record per CDR3 protein. The sample has roughly 400,000 distinct CDR3 sequences; around 20% are singletons. The sequencing used peripheral blood mononuclear cells (PBMCs), collected when the disease was refractory, from a patient treated with antithyroid drugs. The receptors were sampled from a female donor with Graves disease.

Note on this clonotype: A much bigger clone sits one base away, suggesting this may be a read error. The chain combines TRBV20-1 with TRBJ2-7; 7 nucleotides line up with TRBD1. The CDR3 length is 12 residues. The J segment lost 9 bases and the V segment lost 6 bases, leaving 11 bases of the junction unmatched. CDR1 and CDR2 (germline): DFQATT, SNEGSKA (reference sequence). CDR3 in amino acids: CSANTGEGVQYF. CDR3 in DNA: TGCAGTGCAAATACAGGGGAAGGCGTGCAGTACTTC.

This clonotype has more than one count but fewer than ten. This sequence joins TRBV6-1 and TRBJ2-7; D gene uncertain. The V gene's germline CDR1 is MNHNS and CDR2 SASEGT. The V end was cut by 3 bases, the J end by 4 bases, with 4 bases between. The CDR3 sequence is 11 residues long. CDR3 residues: CASSDQYEQYF. DNA of the CDR3: TGTGCCAGCAGTGACCAGTACGAGCAGTACTTC.

This clonotype was detected many times. V and J are TRBV6-1 and TRBJ2-3; 7 bases match TRBD2. Unmatched junction bases numbered 13, after V lost 8 bases and J lost 5 bases. The CDR3 runs to 15 residues. CDR1 and CDR2 (germline): MNHNS, SASEGT. The CDR3 DNA sequence: TGTGCCAGCGGTCTCGGGGAGGGCGTGGGAGATACGCAGTATTTT. Its protein product is CASGLGEGVGDTQYF.

The table lists this clonotype with many counts. The chain joins TRBV27 to TRBJ2-7; no reliable D call. The V gene's germline CDR1 is MNHEY and CDR2 SMNVEV (reference sequence). This CDR3 has 13 residues. Trimming shortened V by 3 bases and J by 3 bases, and 9 bases separated the two germline ends. The CDR3 region has the DNA TGTGCCAGCAGTTTCGTACCAAACTACGAGCAGTACTTC. Protein product: CASSFVPNYEQYF.

This clonotype was detected many times. The V call is TRBV12-3 or TRBV12-4, the J call TRBJ2-7; D might be TRBD1 (5 bases). The CDR3 sequence is 12 residues long. Trimming cost V 8 bases and J 0 bases, with 8 bases left between them. The CDR3 DNA reads TGTGCCAGCGGGGCAAGCTCCTACGAGCAGTACTTC. Amino acids: CASGASSYEQYF.

This clonotype has at least ten counts. The V call is TRBV6-4, the J call TRBJ2-7; TRBD2 matches at 12 bases. The CDR3 loop spans 14 amino acids. V lost 5 bases and J lost 3; bases outside the gene matches: 2. Germline V gene data show CDR1 as MRHNA and CDR2 as SNTAGT. The CDR3 loop is CASSRTSGIYEQYF. The CDR3 DNA reads TGTGCCAGCAGTCGGACTAGCGGGATCTACGAGCAGTACTTC.

About this clonotype itself: A much larger clone sits a single nucleotide away, making a read error possible. This chain connects TRBV28 to TRBJ1-5, with D tentatively TRBD1 (5 bases). The V end was cut by 6 bases, the J end by 9 bases, with 12 bases between. This CDR3 region has 12 residues. Germline V gene sequence: CDR1 MDHEN, CDR2 SYDVKM. The CDR3 DNA sequence: TGTGCCAGCAGCCCTCTGGGACCGCCCCAGCATTTT. Protein: CASSPLGPPQHF.

This rearrangement joins TRBV7-2 to TRBJ2-2, with TRBD2 identical over 8 bases. Germline V gene data show CDR1 as SGHTA and CDR2 as FQGNSA. V lost 5 bases and J lost 3; bases outside the gene matches: 20. The CDR3 has 20 amino acids. The CDR3 region is CASSPLPGLVGGVDTGELFF. The CDR3 coding sequence is TGTGCCAGCAGCCCGCTACCGGGACTAGTGGGAGGGGTTGACACCGGGGAGCTGTTTTTT.

Many counts were recorded for this clonotype. This rearrangement joins TRBV2 to TRBJ2-2, with 10 bases aligning to TRBD1. The CDR3 loop spans 16 amino acids. V was clipped by 6 bases and J by 3 bases; unmatched bases: 7. Per germline, CDR1 SNHLY and CDR2 FYNNEI. In DNA, the CDR3 is TGTGCCAGCAGCCCCGTCGGGACAGGGGACACCGGGGAGCTGTTTTTT. Encoded protein: CASSPVGTGDTGELFF.

This clonotype was seen repeatedly, ten times or more. The chain joins TRBV11-2 to TRBJ2-4; tentative D call: TRBD2 (6 bases). Germline CDR1 and CDR2: SGHAT and FQNNGV. Trimming removed 8 bases from V and 13 bases from J, with 24 bases in between. The CDR3 runs to 14 residues. The CDR3 DNA is TGTGCCAGCGTTAGGGCTAGCGAACCGAACGCACAGTACTTC. Its translation: CASVRASEPNAQYF.

V and J are TRBV11-2 and TRBJ2-3, with D perhaps TRBD2 (5 bases). CDR1 is SGHAT, CDR2 FQNNGV, per germline. The ends were cut back, 4 bases at V and 1 base at J, with 12 bases in the middle. The CDR3 is 15 residues long. The chain's CDR3 is CASSSDGVGTDTQYF. The CDR3 DNA is TGTGCCAGCAGCTCTGACGGGGTTGGCACAGATACGCAGTATTTT.

The rearrangement uses TRBV6-2 or TRBV6-3 and TRBJ2-7; D not resolved. CDR3 length: 12 residues. Trimming stripped 0 bases from V and 7 bases from J, with 7 bases between. Looked up from germline, CDR1 is MNHEY and CDR2 is SVGEGT. CDR3 sequence reads: CASSYSKGEQYF. The CDR3 nucleotides are TGTGCCAGCAGTTACTCGAAAGGAGAGCAGTACTTC.

This clonotype has at least ten counts. The CDR3 nucleotides are TGTGCCAGCAGTTTTTCGCGAGGGTCCTACGAGCAGTACTTC. Amino acids: CASSFSRGSYEQYF. The chain has TRBV28 and TRBJ2-7, with TRBD2 as a possible D gene (5 bases). Germline V gene lookup returns CDR1 MDHEN and CDR2 SYDVKM. This CDR3 is 14 amino acids long. V lost 3 bases and J 1 base, leaving 10 bases between the germline ends. Looking up the rest from reference TRBV28 and TRBJ2-7 gives the full variable domain: DVKVTQSSRYLVKRTGEKVFLECVQDMDHENMFWYRQDPGLGLRLIYFSYDVKMKEKGDIPEGYSVSREKKERFSLILESASTNQTSMYLCASSFSRGSYEQYFGPGTRLTVT.

Ten or more counts support this clonotype. The CDR3 DNA reads TGTGCCAGCAGCCTCGCCAGGGATAACACTGAAGCTTTCTTT. This translates into CASSLARDNTEAFF. The chain combines TRBV7-2 with TRBJ1-1, with D possibly matching TRBD1 (5 bases). Germline V gives CDR1 SGHTA, CDR2 FQGNSA. The length of the CDR3 is 14 residues. Trimming cost V 5 bases and J 2 bases, with 12 bases left between them.

This clonotype was seen many times. The CDR3 region has the DNA TGTGCCAGCTCAACTGGACAGGGGGCGATCGCTGAAGCTTTCTTT. It encodes CASSTGQGAIAEAFF. This sequence joins TRBV18 and TRBJ1-1; 11 bases are shared with TRBD1. V dropped 5 bases and J dropped 6; count of bases not matched to a gene: 8. The CDR3 consists of 15 residues. Germline-derived CDR1 and CDR2 are KGHSH and LQKENI.

V and J are TRBV5-8 and TRBJ1-1, with D hard to call. The CDR3 consists of 16 residues. The V end lost 0 bases, the J end lost 2 bases, and 14 bases lay between the germline ends. Germline V gives CDR1 SGHTS, CDR2 YDEGEE. CDR3 protein: CASSLGYEGINTEAFF. The CDR3 coding sequence is TGTGCCAGCAGCTTGGGATATGAAGGAATTAACACTGAAGCTTTCTTT.

This clonotype was picked up a small number of times. The V and J genes are TRBV6-7 and TRBJ2-7; TRBD2 agrees at 9 bases. TRBV6-7 is sorted into the ORF group, with uncertain function. The CDR3 length is 15 residues. Unmatched junction bases numbered 10, after V lost 8 bases and J lost 2 bases. The CDR3 is CASPPLTSGTYEQYF. The CDR3 nucleotides read TGTGCCAGCCCGCCTTTGACTAGCGGTACCTACGAGCAGTACTTC.

This clonotype was recorded at least ten times. V is TRBV20-1 and J is TRBJ2-5, with 8 bases lining up with TRBD2. V trimming: 6 bases; J trimming: 2 bases; junction bases outside the gene matches: 11. The germline V gene encodes CDR1 DFQATT and CDR2 SNEGSKA (reference sequence). This CDR3 spans 15 amino acids. The DNA for the CDR3 is TGCAGTGCAAGTATTTCTAGCGGGCATCAAGAGACCCAGTACTTC. Translated: CSASISSGHQETQYF.